Below, one T cell receptor beta chain is given with its context. This clone was seen just once. No antigen is known for it. No base quality information exists; no much larger clone differs at one position. These data are taken from a study of PD-1 blockade in classical Hodgkin lymphoma (dated by TCRdb to about 2020). Regarding the complete study: Nivolumab dosing was 3 mg/kg intravenously every 2 weeks, continuing until either disease progression or unacceptable toxicity. A peripheral blood immune signature of response to PD-1 blockade in classical Hodgkin lymphoma was defined using TCR beta sequencing and CyTOF.

The CDR3 holds 15 amino acids from the cysteine to the phenylalanine. The entry retains the CDR3 DNA only, 45 bases that are in frame from base 1. Germline trimming: 6 bases from V, 9 bases from J; junction bases outside gene matches: 10. Reading the germline V gene gives CDR1 WSHSY and CDR2 SAAADI. Genomic DNA was isolated using the Qiagen DNeasy kit from unsorted PBMCs as well as from negatively selected CD4+ and CD8+ fractions. TCR beta CDR3 regions were subjected to amplification by immunoSEQ multiplex PCR with primers that anneal to V and J segments. Amplification bias was minimized using a synthetic immune receptor repertoire, and residual bias was removed computationally after sequencing. Processing in the source paper ran as follows. Repertoire diversity was quantified as the Shannon entropy index using custom Python scripts. Unsorted, CD4+ and CD8+ repertoires were analyzed separately, except in combined analyses where CD4+ and CD8+ sequences were merged in silico. A clone was considered expanded if an increase in frequency of at least 2-fold after treatment relative to C1D1 was found, and a pseudocount of 0.5 was applied to clones undetected at baseline. Clones with 0 or 1 copy at C1D1 were classified as singleton clones, and clones with 2 or more copies were classified as non-singleton clones. Clones expanded in unsorted samples were labelled as CD4+, CD8+ or unknown by matching protein sequences in sorted samples from the same patient. Wilcoxon tests on paired samples were used to test changes in diversity from C1D1 to C4D1. This immuneACCESS table, as held by TCRdb, lists in-frame sequences with V and J called but not all clones. Of the missing ones, under half trace to an unresolved V gene in checked studies; the others have no known cause. V and J calls and clone size are those listed in that table; D and trimming were worked out from the DNA. In all, the sample holds under 65,000 clones, and over 75% of those were seen once. Of the sample, about 15% falls within the top ten clones.

Read against the paper, the sample's time point label means: cycle 1 day 1 (C1D1), immediately before nivolumab initiation. Every trial patient had relapsed following autologous stem cell transplantation, and prior brentuximab vedotin exposure was what differed among cohorts A, B and C. The trial cohort included 50 or so patients with relapsed/refractory classical Hodgkin lymphoma, and each patient had a best overall response of complete response, partial response or progressive disease. Single-agent nivolumab was administered to trial patients in the multi-cohort phase II CheckMate 205 trial. An independent review committee assessed best overall response by applying the 2007 International Working Group response criteria. Trial PBMCs were collected just before the start of nivolumab (C1D1) and during therapy at cycle 2 day 1 and cycle 4 day 1. Peripheral blood was collected in 8 mL Vacutainer Cell Preparation Tubes, from which PBMCs were isolated by centrifugation and then cryopreserved.

What the research found in general, with its limitations: Lower diversity was seen in patients whose nivolumab began less than 1 year after ASCT, and these patients were left out of later analyses so that immune reconstitution would not confound the results. The study covered only a single clinical trial cohort, and the causes of the repertoire differences, possibly disease activity or prior therapy, were still not defined. Baseline TCR diversity was reported to be lower in newly diagnosed patients than in healthy donors, and even lower in relapsed/refractory patients. Trial patients achieving complete response had baseline diversity similar to newly diagnosed patients, whereas partial responders and progressors had significantly lower diversity. By C4D1, a significant rise was seen in CD4+ TCR diversity but not in CD8+ TCR diversity (p=0.0027 vs p=0.16), and the rise was most apparent among complete responders (p=0.02).

This TCR was sampled from a human donor with classical Hodgkin lymphoma. This sample comprised peripheral blood mononuclear cells (PBMCs), obtained at baseline. The rearrangement combines TRBV10-2 with TRBJ1-6, with TRBD1 matching 8 junction bases. Read as DNA, the sequence is TGCGCCAGCAGCGCATCAACAGGGGGAGGTTCACCCCTCCACTTT. The encoded protein is CASSASTGGGSPLHF.